This T cell receptor beta chain was retrieved from a study of T cells in Graves' hyperthyroidism and ophthalmopathy. Overall study results and limits: Stable hyperthyroidism and ophthalmopathy were separated using 13 V-J signatures. Ophthalmopathy was model-predicted a median approximately six months pre-onset.

This clonotype was recorded many times. Antigen specificity is unknown. Those patients with uncontrolled infection, other autoimmune disease, pregnancy or lactation were excluded. The CDR3 regions of TCR beta were amplified from RNA transcripts. The HTBI primer set was used in a first-round RT-PCR of the TCR CDR3. TCRdb recomputed calls from the multiplex PCR reads with MiXCR, one row per CDR3 protein. The data hold about 570,000 distinct CDR3 sequences, with around 45% observed a single time. Germline lookup yields CDR1 SGHAT and CDR2 FQNNGV. Trimming left V 5 bases short and J 8 bases short, with 18 bases between. The CDR3 covers 14 residues.

The chain links TRBV11-2 to TRBJ1-2; the D is unclear. The source of this sequence is an adult woman with Graves' disease, either hyperthyroidism or ophthalmopathy (not recorded which). The sample consisted of peripheral blood or thyroid tissue (not recorded which). The CDR3 nucleotides are TGTGCCAGCAGCGGAACACGGACGGTTAGAGGCTACACCTTC. This gives the protein CASSGTRTVRGYTF.